This T cell receptor beta chain stems from a study of T cells in Graves' hyperthyroidism and ophthalmopathy. Germline-derived CDR1 and CDR2 are MNHGY and SVAAGI. V lost 3 bases to trimming and J lost 2 bases, with 7 bases between them. This CDR3 has 13 residues. In this sample, this clonotype turned up a few times. Using RNA transcripts as the source, TCR beta CDR3 regions were amplified. HTBI primers were the set used in a first-round RT-PCR of the TCR CDR3. TCRdb fed the multiplex PCR reads into MiXCR, producing one record per CDR3 protein. Altogether 300,000 to 400,000 distinct CDR3 sequences are present, about 18% being singletons, with the ten largest covering roughly 49%.

V and J are TRBV6-9 and TRBJ2-5, with D unresolved. The sample taken for sequencing was blood. The clonotype was recovered from a woman aged 45-59 years with Graves' hyperthyroidism. This CDR3 is CASSYVLQETQYF. CDR3 nucleotides: TGTGCCAGCAGTTACGTTCTGCAAGAGACCCAGTACTTC.